This TCR beta chain was captured in a study of T cells in Graves' hyperthyroidism and ophthalmopathy. This CDR3 contains 14 residues. Germline assignment: CDR1 MNHNS and CDR2 SASEGT. The V gene lost 1 base and the J gene lost 8 bases, with 12 bases spanning the gap. Amplified TCR beta CDR3 regions derived from RNA transcripts. The HTBI primer set drove a first-round RT-PCR of the TCR CDR3. TCRdb reprocessed the multiplex PCR reads with MiXCR, giving one entry per CDR3 protein. The data hold more than 450,000 distinct CDR3 sequences, with just under 20% observed a single time. This clonotype appeared a few times. Its antigen is undetermined. Study results and caveats: Blood also held most thyroid clonotypes expanded beyond 0.001.

Isolation of PBMCs was performed on 8.5 to 10 ml fresh peripheral blood. The origin of this receptor is a man aged 40-49 years with Graves' ophthalmopathy. The chain links TRBV6-1 to TRBJ2-1, with D tentatively TRBD1 or TRBD2 (5 bases each). The material sequenced was blood. CDR3: CASSEVGVWDEQFF. The CDR3 DNA reads as TGTGCCAGCAGTGAAGTGGGGGTGTGGGATGAGCAGTTCTTC.